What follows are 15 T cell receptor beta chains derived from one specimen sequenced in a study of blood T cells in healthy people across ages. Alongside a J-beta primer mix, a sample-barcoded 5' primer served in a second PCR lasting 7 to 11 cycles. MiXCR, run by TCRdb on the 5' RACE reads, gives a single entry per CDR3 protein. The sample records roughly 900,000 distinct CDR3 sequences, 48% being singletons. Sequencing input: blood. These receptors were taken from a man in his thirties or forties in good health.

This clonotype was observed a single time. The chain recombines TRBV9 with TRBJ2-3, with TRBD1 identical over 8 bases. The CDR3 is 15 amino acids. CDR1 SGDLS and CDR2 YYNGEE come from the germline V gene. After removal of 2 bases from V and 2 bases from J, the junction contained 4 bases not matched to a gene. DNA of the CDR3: TGTGCCAGCAGCGTCCGGGACAGGTTCACAGATACGCAGTATTTT. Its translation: CASSVRDRFTDTQYF.

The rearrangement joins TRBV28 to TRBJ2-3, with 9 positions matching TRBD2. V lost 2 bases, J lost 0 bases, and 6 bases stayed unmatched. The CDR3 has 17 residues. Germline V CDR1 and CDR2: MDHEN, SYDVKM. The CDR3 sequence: CASSLRGSGRSTDTQYF. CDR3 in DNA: TGTGCCAGCAGTTTAAGGGGTAGCGGGAGAAGCACAGATACGCAGTATTTT.

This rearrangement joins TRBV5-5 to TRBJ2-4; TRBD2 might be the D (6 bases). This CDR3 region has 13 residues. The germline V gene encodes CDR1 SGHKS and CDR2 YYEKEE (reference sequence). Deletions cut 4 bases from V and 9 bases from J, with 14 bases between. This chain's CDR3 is CASSPGGNTIQYF. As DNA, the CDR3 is TGTGCCAGCAGCCCTGGAGGGAATACCATTCAGTACTTC.

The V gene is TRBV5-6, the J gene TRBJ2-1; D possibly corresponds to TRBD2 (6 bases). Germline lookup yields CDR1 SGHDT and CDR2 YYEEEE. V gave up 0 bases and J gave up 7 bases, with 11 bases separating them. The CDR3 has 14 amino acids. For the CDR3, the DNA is TGTGCCAGCAGCTTGGGACTAGTGGGAAATGAGCAGTTCTTC. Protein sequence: CASSLGLVGNEQFF.

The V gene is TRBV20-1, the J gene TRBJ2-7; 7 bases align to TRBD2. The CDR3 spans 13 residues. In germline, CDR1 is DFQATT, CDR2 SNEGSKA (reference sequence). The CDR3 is CGGAGGGRYEQYF. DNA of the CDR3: TGCGGCGGGGCGGGCGGGGGTCGGTACGAGCAGTACTTC.

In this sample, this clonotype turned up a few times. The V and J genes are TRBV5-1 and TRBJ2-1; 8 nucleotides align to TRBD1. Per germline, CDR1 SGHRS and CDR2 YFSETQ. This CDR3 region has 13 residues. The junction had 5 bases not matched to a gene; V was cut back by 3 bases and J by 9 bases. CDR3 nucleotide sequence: TGCGCCAGCAGCTCGGACAGGGCCGGTGAGCAGTTCTTC. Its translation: CASSSDRAGEQFF.

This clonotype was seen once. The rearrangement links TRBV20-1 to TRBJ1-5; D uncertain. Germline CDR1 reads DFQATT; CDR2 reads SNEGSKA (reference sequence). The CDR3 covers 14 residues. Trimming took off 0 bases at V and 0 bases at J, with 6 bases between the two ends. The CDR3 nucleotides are TGCAGTGCTAGAGATATCGCTAGCAATCAGCCCCAGCATTTT. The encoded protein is CSARDIASNQPQHF.

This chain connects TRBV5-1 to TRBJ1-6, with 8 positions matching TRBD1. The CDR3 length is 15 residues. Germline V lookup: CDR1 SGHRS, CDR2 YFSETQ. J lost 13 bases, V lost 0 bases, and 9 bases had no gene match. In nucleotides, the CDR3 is TGCGCCAGCAGCTTGGAGACAGGGGCTCGTATTCCCCTCCACTTT. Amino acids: CASSLETGARIPLHF.

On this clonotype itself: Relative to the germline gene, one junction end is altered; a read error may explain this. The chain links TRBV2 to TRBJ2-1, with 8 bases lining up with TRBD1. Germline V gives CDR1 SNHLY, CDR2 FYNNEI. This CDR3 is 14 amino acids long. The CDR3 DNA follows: TGTGTCAGCAGAACGGGACAGGAATACAATGAGCAGTTCTTC. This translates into CVSRTGQEYNEQFF.

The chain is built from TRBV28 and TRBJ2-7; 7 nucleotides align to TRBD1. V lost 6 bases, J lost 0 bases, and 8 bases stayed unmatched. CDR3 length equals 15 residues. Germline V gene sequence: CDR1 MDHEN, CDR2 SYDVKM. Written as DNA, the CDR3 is TGTGCCAGCAGGGCCACCGGGACAGCCTCCTACGAGCAGTACTTC. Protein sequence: CASRATGTASYEQYF.

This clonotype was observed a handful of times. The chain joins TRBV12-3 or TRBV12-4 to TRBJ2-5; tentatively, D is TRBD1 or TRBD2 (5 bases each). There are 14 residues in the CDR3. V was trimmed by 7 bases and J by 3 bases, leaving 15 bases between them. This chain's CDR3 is CASNPGSREETQYF. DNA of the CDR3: TGTGCCAGCAACCCAGGGAGCAGGGAAGAGACCCAGTACTTC.

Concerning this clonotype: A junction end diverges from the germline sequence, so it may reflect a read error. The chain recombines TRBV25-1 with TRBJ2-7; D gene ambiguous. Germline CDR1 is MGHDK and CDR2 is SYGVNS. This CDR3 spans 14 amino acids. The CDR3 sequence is CASSEYPNSYEQYF. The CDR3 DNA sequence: TGTGCCAGCAGTGAATACCCAAACTCCTATGAGCAGTACTTC.

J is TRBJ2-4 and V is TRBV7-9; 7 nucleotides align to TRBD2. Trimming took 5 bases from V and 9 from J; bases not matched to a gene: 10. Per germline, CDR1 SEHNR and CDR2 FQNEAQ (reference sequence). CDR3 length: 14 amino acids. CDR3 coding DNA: TGTGCCAGCAGCCCGGACGGGGGGACTGGCATTCAGTACTTC. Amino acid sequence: CASSPDGGTGIQYF.

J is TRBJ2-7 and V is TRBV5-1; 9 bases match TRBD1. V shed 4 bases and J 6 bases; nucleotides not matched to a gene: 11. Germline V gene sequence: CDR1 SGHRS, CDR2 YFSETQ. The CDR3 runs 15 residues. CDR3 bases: TGCGCCAGCAGCGCGGGACAGGGTTATTTGGGCGAGCAGTACTTC. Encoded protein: CASSAGQGYLGEQYF.

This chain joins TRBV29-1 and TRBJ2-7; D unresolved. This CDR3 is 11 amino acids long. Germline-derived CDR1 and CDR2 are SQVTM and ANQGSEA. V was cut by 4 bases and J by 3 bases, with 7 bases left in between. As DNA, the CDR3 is TGCAGCGTTGTCGCGAACTACGAGCAGTACTTC. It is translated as CSVVANYEQYF.